The rows below give T cell receptor beta chains drawn from one sample of a study of blood T cell repertoires in COVID-19. Assay: immunoSEQ multiplex PCR; the TCRdb copy retains only in-frame clones and omits some. The sample carries 150,000 to 200,000 clones, around 87% recorded once. Sequencing used peripheral blood. The receptors stem from a woman aged 80 or over with COVID-19, enrolled during active disease. The CDR3 runs from the conserved cysteine through the conserved F or W. Fields, in order: J gene, clone size, V gene, D gene, CDR3 protein, CDR3 DNA. D genes are given only for firm matches. Clone sizes are given selectively: once, few, many, or a class where the clone is expanded.

TRBJ1-1 | few | TRBV5-5 | - | CASSYRHPGAFF | TGTGCCAGCAGCTACAGGCACCCCGGAGCTTTCTTT
TRBJ2-5 | - | TRBV4-3 | - | CASSQGSGQRGSETQYF | TGCGCCAGCAGCCAAGGTTCAGGACAGAGAGGATCAGAGACCCAGTACTTC
TRBJ2-1 | - | TRBV9 | TRBD2 | CASSGGLAGPYEQFF | TGTGCCAGCAGCGGCGGACTAGCGGGCCCGTATGAGCAGTTCTTC
TRBJ2-5 | - | TRBV5-1 | - | CASSLGQGGQETQYF | TGCGCCAGCAGCTTGGGGCAGGGGGGACAAGAGACCCAGTACTTC
TRBJ1-2 | - | TRBV21-1 | - | CASIGWRGGTENNYGYTF | TGTGCCAGCATTGGCTGGCGCGGGGGGACAGAGAATAACTATGGCTACACCTTC
TRBJ2-7 | - | TRBV4-1 | - | CASSQSFALISYEQYF | TGCGCCAGCAGCCAAAGTTTTGCGCTCATCTCCTACGAGCAGTACTTC
TRBJ2-7 | - | TRBV5-6 | - | CASSYGETYEQYF | TGTGCCAGCAGCTACGGGGAAACCTACGAGCAGTACTTC
TRBJ2-5 | - | TRBV7-2 | TRBD2 | CASSLDGRAGETQYF | TGTGCCAGCAGCTTAGATGGGAGGGCCGGAGAGACCCAGTACTTC
TRBJ2-1 | - | TRBV7-3 | - | CASSLPIRTDKTYNEQFF | TGTGCCAGCAGCTTACCCATAAGGACAGATAAGACCTACAATGAGCAGTTCTTC
TRBJ1-1 | - | TRBV11-3 | - | CASSLDSRVGTEAFF | TGTGCCAGCAGCTTAGATTCACGGGTGGGCACTGAAGCTTTCTTT
TRBJ2-7 | - | TRBV5-1 | - | CASSPASRAYEQYF | TGCGCCAGCAGCCCTGCTAGCCGCGCCTACGAGCAGTACTTC
TRBJ1-2 | - | TRBV6-5 | TRBD1 | CASSRTGTNYGYTF | TGTGCCAGCAGTCGGACAGGGACTAACTATGGCTACACCTTC
TRBJ2-7 | - | TRBV28 | TRBD2 | CASSLGLAGVRTYEQYF | TGTGCCAGCAGCCTCGGACTAGCGGGAGTGAGAACCTACGAGCAGTACTTC
TRBJ1-6 | few | TRBV18 | TRBD1 | CASSPGQVYNSPLHF | TGTGCCAGCTCACCGGGACAGGTTTATAATTCACCCCTCCACTTT
TRBJ1-3 | - | TRBV7-8 | - | CASSRGSGNTIYF | TGTGCCAGCAGCAGGGGTTCTGGAAACACCATATATTTT
TRBJ2-7 | - | TRBV28 | TRBD2 | CASSTHGGAYEQYF | TGTGCCAGCAGTACCCATGGGGGGGCCTACGAGCAGTACTTC
TRBJ2-5 | - | TRBV28 | - | CASNGAQETQYF | TGTGCCAGCAACGGAGCCCAAGAGACCCAGTACTTC
TRBJ2-6 | - | TRBV7-3 | TRBD1 | CASSLRTGRRTGANVLTF | TGTGCCAGCAGCCTCCGGACAGGGAGAAGAACTGGGGCCAACGTCCTGACTTTC
TRBJ1-2 | - | TRBV6-5 | TRBD1 | CASSYRQGRGNGYTF | TGTGCCAGCAGTTACCGACAGGGCCGGGGAAATGGCTACACCTTC
TRBJ1-2 | - | TRBV6-6 | TRBD1 | CASTTGGERYGYTF | TGTGCCAGCACAACAGGGGGCGAGCGCTATGGCTACACCTTC
TRBJ2-3 | - | TRBV28 | TRBD2 | CASSLLGTSGSTDTQYF | TGTGCCAGCAGTTTATTAGGGACTAGCGGATCCACAGATACGCAGTATTTT
TRBJ1-1 | - | TRBV7-8 | TRBD1 | CASRSGQGFYTEAFF | TGTGCCAGCCGTTCGGGACAGGGTTTTTACACTGAAGCTTTCTTT
TRBJ1-5 | - | TRBV7-3 | TRBD1 | CASSLDRGQPQHF | TGTGCCAGCAGCCTAGACAGGGGGCAGCCCCAGCATTTT
TRBJ2-1 | - | TRBV19 | TRBD2 | CASSSRLAGANEQFF | TGTGCCAGTAGTAGTCGTCTAGCGGGAGCCAATGAGCAGTTCTTC
TRBJ2-2 | - | TRBV9 | - | CASSGRAGTGFANTGELFF | TGTGCCAGCAGCGGTCGGGCGGGGACTGGATTCGCGAACACCGGGGAGCTGTTTTTT
TRBJ2-1 | - | TRBV19 | TRBD2 | CASSGLTSGYNEQFF | TGTGCCAGTAGTGGCCTCACTAGCGGCTACAATGAGCAGTTCTTC
TRBJ1-5 | - | TRBV6-1 | - | CASSEGTGQIRLGNQPQHF | TGTGCCAGCAGTGAAGGTACAGGGCAAATCAGGCTCGGCAATCAGCCCCAGCATTTT
TRBJ2-5 | - | TRBV20-1 | TRBD2 | CSASRLAGAMIETQYF | TGCAGTGCTAGTCGACTAGCGGGAGCAATGATCGAGACCCAGTACTTC
TRBJ1-2 | - | TRBV19 | - | CASNIATQGITDYGYTF | TGTGCCAGTAATATCGCAACTCAGGGGATCACGGACTATGGCTACACCTTC
TRBJ2-1 | - | TRBV10-3 | - | CAISDSNEQFF | TGTGCCATCAGTGATAGTAATGAGCAGTTCTTC
TRBJ2-6 | - | TRBV19 | - | CASSTGGGAGANVLTF | TGTGCCAGTAGTACCGGAGGGGGGGCCGGGGCCAACGTCCTGACTTTC
TRBJ1-2 | - | TRBV10-3 | TRBD1 | CAVRRDSNPNYGYTF | TGTGCCGTCCGGCGGGACAGCAATCCAAACTATGGCTACACCTTC
TRBJ1-4 | - | TRBV7-2 | - | CASSYTSSTNEKLFF | TGTGCCAGCAGCTATACTTCTTCAACTAATGAAAAACTGTTTTTT
TRBJ1-4 | - | TRBV2 | - | CASKTSTNEKLFF | TGTGCCAGCAAGACTTCAACTAATGAAAAACTGTTTTTT
TRBJ2-7 | - | TRBV7-2 | TRBD2 | CASSSGGSSYEQYF | TGTGCCAGCAGCTCCGGGGGGAGCTCCTACGAGCAGTACTTC
TRBJ2-7 | - | TRBV7-9 | TRBD1 | CASSLGAGGFYEQYF | TGTGCCAGCAGCCTCGGTGCAGGGGGATTCTACGAGCAGTACTTC
TRBJ2-7 | - | TRBV5-4 | TRBD2 | CASTNGLAGRGYEQYF | TGTGCCAGCACCAATGGGTTAGCGGGAAGGGGCTACGAGCAGTACTTC
TRBJ2-1 | - | TRBV3-1/TRBV3-2 | - | CASSQDFVNEQFF | TGTGCCAGCAGCCAAGATTTCGTTAATGAGCAGTTCTTC
TRBJ1-2 | - | TRBV27 | - | CASSPGELYGYTF | TGTGCCAGCTCCCCCGGGGAGTTATATGGCTACACCTTC
TRBJ2-1 | - | TRBV20-1 | - | CSAPTNREQFF | TGCAGTGCCCCGACTAACCGAGAGCAGTTCTTC
TRBJ2-1 | - | TRBV29-1 | - | CSVEESVQFF | TGCAGCGTTGAAGAATCCGTGCAGTTCTTC
TRBJ1-1 | few | TRBV6-2/TRBV6-3 | - | CASTPRTNTEAFF | TGTGCCAGCACCCCGAGGACAAACACTGAAGCTTTCTTT
TRBJ1-2 | once | TRBV5-1 | - | CASKDTLVPGYTF | TGCGCCAGCAAGGACACCCTAGTCCCTGGCTACACCTTC
TRBJ1-1 | - | TRBV7-2 | - | CASSLSSFATEAFF | TGTGCCAGCAGCTTATCCAGTTTTGCCACTGAAGCTTTCTTT
TRBJ1-3 | - | TRBV9 | - | CASSVEPSSGNTIYF | TGTGCCAGCAGCGTAGAGCCGAGCTCTGGAAACACCATATATTTT
TRBJ2-5 | - | TRBV7-2 | - | CASSLSHPGETQYF | TGTGCCAGCAGCTTAAGTCACCCCGGGGAGACCCAGTACTTC
TRBJ2-1 | - | TRBV7-3 | TRBD2 | CASSLNSGRVYEQFF | TGTGCCAGCAGCTTAAATAGCGGGAGGGTATATGAGCAGTTCTTC
TRBJ1-1 | - | TRBV7-9 | - | CASSPDWTEAFF | TGTGCCAGCAGCCCCGACTGGACTGAAGCTTTCTTT
TRBJ2-2 | - | TRBV7-2 | - | CASSLSRAVTGELFF | TGTGCCAGCAGCTTATCCAGGGCTGTTACGGGGGAGCTGTTTTTT
TRBJ2-6 | - | TRBV5-4 | - | CASSLGQGLGANVLTF | TGTGCCAGCAGCTTGGGTCAGGGGCTCGGGGCCAACGTCCTGACTTTC
TRBJ1-5 | - | TRBV28 | TRBD1 | CASSLRQGTQPQHF | TGTGCCAGCAGTTTACGACAGGGAACTCAGCCCCAGCATTTT
TRBJ2-1 | - | TRBV19 | TRBD2 | CASSILSGSMNEQFF | TGTGCCAGTAGTATTCTAAGCGGGAGTATGAATGAGCAGTTCTTC
TRBJ2-3 | - | TRBV9 | TRBD1 | CASSVGQGQDTQYF | TGTGCCAGCAGCGTTGGACAGGGTCAAGATACGCAGTATTTT
TRBJ2-3 | - | TRBV19 | - | CASSRPGKTTHTQYF | TGTGCCAGTAGCCGGCCGGGGAAAACTACTCATACGCAGTATTTT
TRBJ1-5 | - | TRBV28 | TRBD1 | CASSPPTGPNQPQHF | TGTGCCAGCAGTCCCCCGACAGGGCCCAATCAGCCCCAGCATTTT